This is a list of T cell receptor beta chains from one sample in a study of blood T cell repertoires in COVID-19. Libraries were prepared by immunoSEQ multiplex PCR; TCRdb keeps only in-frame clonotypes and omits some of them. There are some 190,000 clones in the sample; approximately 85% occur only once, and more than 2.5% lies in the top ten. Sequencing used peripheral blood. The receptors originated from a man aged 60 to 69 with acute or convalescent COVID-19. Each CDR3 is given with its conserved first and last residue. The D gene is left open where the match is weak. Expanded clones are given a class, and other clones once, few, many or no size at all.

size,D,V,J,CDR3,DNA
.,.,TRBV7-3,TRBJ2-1,CASSLGGAGNEQFF,TGTGCCAGCAGCTTAGGGGGAGCGGGCAATGAGCAGTTCTTC
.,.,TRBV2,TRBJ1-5,CASSGGLWGNQPQHF,TGTGCCAGCAGTGGAGGTTTGTGGGGCAATCAGCCCCAGCATTTT
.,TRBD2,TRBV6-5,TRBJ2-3,CASLSGRAGDTQYF,TGTGCCAGCCTTAGCGGGAGGGCGGGAGATACGCAGTATTTT
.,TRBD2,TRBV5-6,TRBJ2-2,CASSLEGTSGRRAGELFF,TGTGCCAGCAGCTTGGAAGGGACTAGCGGGAGAAGGGCCGGGGAGCTGTTTTTT
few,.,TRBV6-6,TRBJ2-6,CASIARARTGANVLTF,TGTGCCAGCATCGCCAGGGCGAGGACTGGGGCCAACGTCCTGACTTTC
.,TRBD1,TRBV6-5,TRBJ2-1,CASSLRDRFYNEQFF,TGTGCCAGCAGCCTCCGGGACAGGTTCTACAATGAGCAGTTCTTC
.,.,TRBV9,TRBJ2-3,CASSVGGSSTDTQYF,TGTGCCAGCAGCGTAGGCGGCTCTAGCACAGATACGCAGTATTTT
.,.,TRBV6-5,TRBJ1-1,CASTRGSEAFF,TGTGCCAGCACTAGGGGGTCTGAAGCTTTCTTT
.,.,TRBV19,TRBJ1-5,CASSIEGRGNQPQHF,TGTGCCAGTAGTATCGAGGGAAGGGGCAATCAGCCCCAGCATTTT
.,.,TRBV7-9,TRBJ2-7,CASSSGRGEQYF,TGTGCCAGCAGCTCTGGGCGGGGCGAGCAGTACTTC
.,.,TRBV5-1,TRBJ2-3,CASSLGGYTDTQYF,TGCGCCAGCAGCTTAGGCGGTTACACAGATACGCAGTATTTT
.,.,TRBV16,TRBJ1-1,CASSQSRTVGHTEAFF,TGTGCCAGCAGCCAATCAAGGACAGTGGGGCACACTGAAGCTTTCTTT
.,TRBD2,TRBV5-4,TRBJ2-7,CASSLYRARGGYF,TGTGCCAGCAGCTTGTACAGGGCCCGGGGGGGGTACTTC
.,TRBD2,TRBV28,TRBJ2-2,CASRGLAPLSGELFF,TGTGCCAGCAGGGGACTAGCCCCATTGAGCGGGGAGCTGTTTTTT
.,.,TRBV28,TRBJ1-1,CASSFGQYTEAFF,TGTGCCAGCAGTTTTGGTCAGTACACTGAAGCTTTCTTT
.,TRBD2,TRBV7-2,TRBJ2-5,CASSSPSGGGQETQYF,TGTGCCAGCAGCTCGCCTAGCGGGGGTGGTCAAGAGACCCAGTACTTC